This TCR beta chain was found in a study of immune evolution from preneoplasia to lung adenocarcinoma. Study at large: HLA loss of heterozygosity: about 7% AIS, about 15% MIA, around 35% ADC, none AAH.

With respect to this clone: Its target is not known.

Measured with immunoSEQ multiplex PCR; TCRdb has only the in-frame clones, and not every one. The repertoire holds more than 7,500 clones, with 65% to 80% as singletons. V lost 1 base and J lost 4, with 13 bases in between. This CDR3 is 15 amino acids long. From germline, CDR1 is SGHRS and CDR2 YFSETQ. Study-wide results and caveats: KRAS-mutant nodules had the highest T cell clonality.

The rearrangement links TRBV5-1 to TRBJ2-3, with D perhaps matching TRBD2 (6 bases). This sequence originates from a person between 65 and 79 years old with lung adenocarcinoma. Some clones in this sample may be carry-over from other donors' samples. The sequenced sample was FFPE minimally invasive lung adenocarcinoma tissue. In DNA, the CDR3 is TGCGCCAGCAGCTTGTACGCGGGAAACGCAGATACGCAGTATTTT. It codes for CASSLYAGNADTQYF.